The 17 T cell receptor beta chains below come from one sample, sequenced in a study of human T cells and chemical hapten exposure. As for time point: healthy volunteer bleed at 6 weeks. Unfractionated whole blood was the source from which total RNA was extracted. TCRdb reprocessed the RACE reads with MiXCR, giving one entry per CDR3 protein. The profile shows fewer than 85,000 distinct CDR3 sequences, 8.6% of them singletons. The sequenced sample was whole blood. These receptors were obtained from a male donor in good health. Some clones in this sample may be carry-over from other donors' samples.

The CDR3 region has the DNA TGTGCCAGCAGCTTCGACAGGGGGAAGGCTGAAGCTTTCTTT. Its translation is CASSFDRGKAEAFF. The chain is built from TRBV6-2 or TRBV6-3 and TRBJ1-1; 9 positions match TRBD1. Trimming took 6 bases from V and 6 from J; bases not matched to a gene: 8. The V gene's germline CDR1 is MNHEY and CDR2 SVGEGT. The CDR3 sequence is 14 residues long.

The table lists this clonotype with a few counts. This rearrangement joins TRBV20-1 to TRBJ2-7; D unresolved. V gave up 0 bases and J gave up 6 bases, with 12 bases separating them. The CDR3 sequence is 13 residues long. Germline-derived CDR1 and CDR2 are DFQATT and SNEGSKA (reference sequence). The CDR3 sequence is CSARDLGIREQYF. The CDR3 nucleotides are TGCAGTGCTAGAGATCTGGGGATTCGCGAGCAGTACTTC.

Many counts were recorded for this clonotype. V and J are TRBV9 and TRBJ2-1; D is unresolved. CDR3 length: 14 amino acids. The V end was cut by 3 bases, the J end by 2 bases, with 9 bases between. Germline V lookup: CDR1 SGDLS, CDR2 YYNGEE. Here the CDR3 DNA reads TGTGCCAGCAGCGCCTACGCCACCTACAATGAGCAGTTCTTC. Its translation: CASSAYATYNEQFF.

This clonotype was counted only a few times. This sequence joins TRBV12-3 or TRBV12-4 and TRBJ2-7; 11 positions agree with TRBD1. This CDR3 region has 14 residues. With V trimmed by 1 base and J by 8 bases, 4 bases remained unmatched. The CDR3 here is CASSLVGQGVKQYF. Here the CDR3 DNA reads TGTGCCAGCAGTTTAGTGGGACAGGGGGTAAAGCAGTACTTC.

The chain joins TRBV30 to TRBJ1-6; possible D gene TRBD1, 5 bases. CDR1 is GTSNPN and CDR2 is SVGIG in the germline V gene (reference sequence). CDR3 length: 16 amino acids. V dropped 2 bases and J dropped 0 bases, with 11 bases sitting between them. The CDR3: CAWSRGSSSYNSPLHF. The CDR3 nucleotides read TGTGCCTGGAGTAGGGGAAGTAGCTCCTATAATTCACCCCTCCACTTT.

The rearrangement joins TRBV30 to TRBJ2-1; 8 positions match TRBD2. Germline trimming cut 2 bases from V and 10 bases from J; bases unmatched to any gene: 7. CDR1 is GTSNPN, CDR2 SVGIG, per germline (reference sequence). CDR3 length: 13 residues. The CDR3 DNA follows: TGTGCCTGGAGTCCTAGCGGGCCCCGGGAGCAGTTCTTC. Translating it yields CAWSPSGPREQFF.

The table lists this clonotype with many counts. In nucleotides, the CDR3 is TGCGCCAGCAGCGAACAGGGGCCGCCCTACGAGCAGTACTTC. Amino acids: CASSEQGPPYEQYF. The J gene is TRBJ2-7, the V gene TRBV5-1; TRBD1 agrees at 7 bases. V dropped 4 bases and J dropped 2; count of bases not matched to a gene: 6. The CDR3 runs to 14 residues. The germline V gene encodes CDR1 SGHRS and CDR2 YFSETQ.

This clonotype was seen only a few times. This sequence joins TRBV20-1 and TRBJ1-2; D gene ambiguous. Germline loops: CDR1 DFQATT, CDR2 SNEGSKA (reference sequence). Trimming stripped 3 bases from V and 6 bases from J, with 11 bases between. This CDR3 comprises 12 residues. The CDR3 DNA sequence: TGCAGTGCTAGGGTCGGGTACGATGGCTACACCTTC. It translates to CSARVGYDGYTF.

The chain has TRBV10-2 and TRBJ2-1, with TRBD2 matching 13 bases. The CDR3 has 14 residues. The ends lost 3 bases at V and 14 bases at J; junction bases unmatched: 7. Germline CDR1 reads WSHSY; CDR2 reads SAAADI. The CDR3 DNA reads TGCGCCAGCAGTGAACTAGCGGGAGGGCCGTCAGAGTTCTTC. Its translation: CASSELAGGPSEFF.

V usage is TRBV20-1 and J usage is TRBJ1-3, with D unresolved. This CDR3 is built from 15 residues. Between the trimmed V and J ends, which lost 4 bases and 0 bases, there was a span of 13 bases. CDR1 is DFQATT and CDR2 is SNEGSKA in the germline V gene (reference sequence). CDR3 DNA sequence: TGCAGTGCTACCCCCCGGGGTTTCTCTGGAAACACCATATATTTT. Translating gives CSATPRGFSGNTIYF.

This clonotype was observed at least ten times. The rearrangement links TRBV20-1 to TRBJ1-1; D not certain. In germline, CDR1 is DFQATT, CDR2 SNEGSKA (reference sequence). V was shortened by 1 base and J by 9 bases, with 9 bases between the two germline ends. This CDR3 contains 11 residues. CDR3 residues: CSARVSDKAFF. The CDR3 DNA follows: TGCAGTGCTAGAGTATCAGATAAAGCTTTCTTT.

The CDR3 here is CASSSQTSGGEQYF. DNA for the CDR3: TGTGCCAGCAGTTCTCAGACTAGCGGAGGGGAGCAGTACTTC. The chain employs TRBV6-5 and TRBJ2-7, with TRBD2 identical over 9 bases. The junction had 8 bases not matched to a gene; V was cut back by 4 bases and J by 7 bases. Germline-derived CDR1 and CDR2 are MNHEY and SVGAGI. This CDR3 is built from 14 residues.

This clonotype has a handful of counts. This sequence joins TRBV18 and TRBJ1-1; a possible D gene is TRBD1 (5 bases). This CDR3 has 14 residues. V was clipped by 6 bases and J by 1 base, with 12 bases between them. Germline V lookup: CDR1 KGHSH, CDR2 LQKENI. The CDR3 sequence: CASSPGRGNTEAFF. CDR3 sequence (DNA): TGTGCCAGCTCTCCGGGGCGGGGGAACACTGAAGCTTTCTTT. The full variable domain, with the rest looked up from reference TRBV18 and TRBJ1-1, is NAGVMQNPRHLVRRRGQEARLRCSPMKGHSHVYWYRQLPEEGLKFMVYLQKENIIDESGMPKERFSAEFPKEGPSILRIQQVVRGDSAAYFCASSPGRGNTEAFFGQGTRLTVV.

The CDR3 loop is CSVAQVNTEAFF. In DNA form, the CDR3 reads TGCAGCGTTGCACAGGTGAACACTGAAGCTTTCTTT. The V gene is TRBV29-1, the J gene TRBJ1-1; a weak D match, TRBD1 (5 bases). Per germline, CDR1 SQVTM and CDR2 ANQGSEA. V was pared by 4 bases and J by 0 bases, with 6 bases between. CDR3 length: 12 residues.

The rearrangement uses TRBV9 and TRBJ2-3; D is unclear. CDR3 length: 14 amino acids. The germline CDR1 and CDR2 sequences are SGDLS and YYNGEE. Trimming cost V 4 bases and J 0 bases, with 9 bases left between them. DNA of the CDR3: TGTGCCAGCAGCACCAGGCCGAGCACAGATACGCAGTATTTT. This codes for CASSTRPSTDTQYF.

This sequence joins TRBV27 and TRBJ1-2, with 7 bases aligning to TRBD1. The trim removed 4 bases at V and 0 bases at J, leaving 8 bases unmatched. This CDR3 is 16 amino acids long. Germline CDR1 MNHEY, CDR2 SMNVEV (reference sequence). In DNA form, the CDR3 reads TGTGCCAGCAGTTCCGGACAGGAGGGACCTAACTATGGCTACACCTTC. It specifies CASSSGQEGPNYGYTF.

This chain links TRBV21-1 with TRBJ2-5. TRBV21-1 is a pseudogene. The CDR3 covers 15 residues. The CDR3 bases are TGTGCCAGCAGCAAAGCGGGACCAGGTGGGGAGACCCAGTACTTC. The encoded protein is CASSKAGPGGETQYF.